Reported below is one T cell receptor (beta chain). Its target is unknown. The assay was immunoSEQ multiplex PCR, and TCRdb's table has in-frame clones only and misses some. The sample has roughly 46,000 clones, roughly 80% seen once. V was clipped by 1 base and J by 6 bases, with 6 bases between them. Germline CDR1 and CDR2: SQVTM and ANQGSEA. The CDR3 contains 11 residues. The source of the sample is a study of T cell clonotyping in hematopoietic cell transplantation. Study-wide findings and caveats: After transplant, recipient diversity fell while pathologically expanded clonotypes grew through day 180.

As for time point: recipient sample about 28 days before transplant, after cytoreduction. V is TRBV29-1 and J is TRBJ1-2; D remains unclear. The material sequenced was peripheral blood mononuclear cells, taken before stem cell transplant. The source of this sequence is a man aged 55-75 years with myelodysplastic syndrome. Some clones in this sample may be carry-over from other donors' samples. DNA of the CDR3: TGCAGCGTTGAAGGGGTGGATGGCTACACCTTC. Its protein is CSVEGVDGYTF.